The source of this T cell receptor (beta chain) is a study of blood T cells in healthy people across ages. The germline V gene has CDR1 ENHRY and CDR2 SYGVKD. This CDR3 is 13 amino acids long. Trimming removed 4 bases from V and 4 bases from J, with 11 bases in between. Primers used in a second PCR of about 6 to 11 cycles were a sample-barcoded 5' primer and a J-beta primer mix. TCRdb re-called the 5' RACE reads with MiXCR, one entry per CDR3 protein. Among roughly 2 million distinct CDR3 sequences listed, 49% were seen once. Extraction of total RNA produced a minimum of 5.5 micrograms from each sample.

This sequence joins TRBV10-3 and TRBJ2-7; D call uncertain. The sequenced sample was blood. The source of this sequence is a woman aged 40 to 50 in good health. The CDR3 DNA reads as TGTGCCATCAGTGTTGACACCTCGTACGAGCAGTACTTC. Protein: CAISVDTSYEQYF.